Presented here are 29 T cell receptor beta chains from one specimen sequenced in a study of T-cell memory formation after mild COVID-19. One entry per CDR3 protein results from TCRdb running MiXCR on the 5' RACE reads. The sample carries some 300,000 distinct CDR3 sequences, roughly 20% recorded once. The sample taken for sequencing was PBMCs or a T cell subset sorted from them (not recorded which). The receptors come from a man between 18 and 29 years old who had mild COVID-19 (a few samples of this study predate the infection). Cell type and time point are not known.

The V call is TRBV4-2, the J call TRBJ1-5; perhaps TRBD1 as D (5 bases). Trimming left V 1 base short and J 2 bases short, with 18 bases between. The CDR3 runs to 18 residues. Germline V gives CDR1 LGHNA, CDR2 YNFKEQ. CDR3 region: CASSQVPIEGERNQPQHF. In nucleotides, the CDR3 is TGTGCCAGCAGCCAAGTACCCATCGAAGGGGAACGCAATCAGCCCCAGCATTTT.

The table lists this clonotype with a few counts. J is TRBJ2-3 and V is TRBV7-3, with a possible D match to TRBD2 (6 bases). The CDR3 is made up of 16 amino acids. From germline, CDR1 is SGHTA and CDR2 FQGTGA. Trimming took off 5 bases at V and 1 base at J, with 16 bases between the two ends. The CDR3 is CASSAIAGGGTDTQYF. For the CDR3, the DNA is TGTGCCAGCAGCGCCATTGCTGGCGGGGGCACAGATACGCAGTATTTT.

This clonotype was detected ten times or more. The CDR3, as DNA: TGTGCCAGCAGGGGGGTTAGCACAGATACGCAGTATTTT. Protein: CASRGVSTDTQYF. The chain carries TRBV7-2 and TRBJ2-3; either TRBD1 or TRBD2 may supply D (5 bases each). This CDR3 spans 13 amino acids. V lost 6 bases and J 0 bases, leaving 7 bases between the germline ends. In germline, CDR1 is SGHTA, CDR2 FQGNSA.

The rearrangement links TRBV5-1 to TRBJ2-7; D is possibly TRBD1 (5 bases). This CDR3 comprises 16 residues. Germline V lookup: CDR1 SGHRS, CDR2 YFSETQ. Deletions cut 4 bases from V and 5 bases from J, with 22 bases between. The CDR3: CASSPPSAQQVHEQYF. Here the CDR3 DNA reads TGCGCCAGCAGCCCCCCGTCGGCACAACAGGTCCACGAGCAGTACTTC. Together with reference TRBV5-1 and TRBJ2-7, the CDR3 gives the full variable domain: KAGVTQTPRYLIKTRGQQVTLSCSPISGHRSVSWYQQTPGQGLQFLFEYFSETQRNKGNFPGRFSGRQFSNSRSEMNVSTLELGDSALYLCASSPPSAQQVHEQYFGPGTRLTVT.

The chain carries TRBV9 and TRBJ2-3, with 9 bases aligning to TRBD1. Germline CDR1 SGDLS, CDR2 YYNGEE. The length of the CDR3 is 15 residues. J lost 9 bases, V lost 2 bases, and 10 bases had no gene match. The CDR3 loop reads CASSVGAPGTGTQYF. CDR3 in DNA: TGTGCCAGCAGCGTCGGGGCCCCCGGGACAGGGACGCAGTATTTT.

This clonotype was observed a handful of times. The chain is built from TRBV12-3 or TRBV12-4 and TRBJ2-7; D is unresolved. Trimming took 1 base from V and 9 from J, leaving 13 bases between them. This CDR3 is 13 amino acids long. CDR3 in amino acids: CASSLGLADGQYV. In DNA, the CDR3 is TGTGCCAGCAGTTTAGGGTTGGCGGACGGGCAGTACGTC.

The chain couples TRBV29-1 to TRBJ1-1; a possible D gene is TRBD1 (6 bases). V was clipped by 5 bases and J by 0 bases, with 16 bases between them. Germline CDR1 and CDR2: SQVTM and ANQGSEA. The CDR3 loop spans 15 amino acids. The CDR3: CSVIPWGGMNTEAFF. The CDR3 nucleotides are TGCAGCGTTATTCCCTGGGGGGGCATGAACACTGAAGCTTTCTTT.

This clonotype appeared a few times. The chain joins TRBV12-3 or TRBV12-4 to TRBJ2-1, with 8 bases that match TRBD1. Unmatched junction bases numbered 8, after V lost 4 bases and J lost 3 bases. The CDR3 sequence is 16 residues long. The CDR3 DNA is TGTGCCAGCAGTTCAGGACCAGGGGGCAGCTACAATGAGCAGTTCTTC. As protein: CASSSGPGGSYNEQFF.

This clonotype was counted only a few times. The V call is TRBV11-2, the J call TRBJ2-6, with D possibly matching TRBD2 (5 bases). The CDR3 is made up of 17 amino acids. Germline V gene lookup returns CDR1 SGHAT and CDR2 FQNNGV. V was clipped by 1 base and J by 4 bases, with 14 bases between them. The CDR3 is CASSLVPVRRGANVLTF. DNA of the CDR3: TGTGCCAGCAGCTTAGTTCCGGTCCGGAGGGGGGCCAACGTCCTGACTTTC.

Concerning this clonotype itself: A much larger clone is a single base away; this may be a read error. The chain employs TRBV11-2 and TRBJ2-5; D is unresolved. CDR1 and CDR2 from the germline V gene are SGHAT and FQNNGV. Trimming took off 3 bases at V and 5 bases at J, with 4 bases between the two ends. The CDR3 sequence is 11 residues long. CDR3 DNA sequence: TGTGCCAGCAGCTTTACGGAGACCCAGTACTTC. It specifies CASSFTETQYF. The full variable domain, rest sourced from reference TRBV11-2 and TRBJ2-5, is EAGVAQSPRYKIIEKRQSVAFWCNPISGHATLYWYQQILGQGPKLLIQFQNNGVVDDSQLPKDRFSAERLKGVDSTLKIQPAKLEDSAVYLCASSFTETQYFGPGTRLLVL.

The chain joins TRBV3-1 to TRBJ1-1, with D perhaps TRBD1 (5 bases). Germline V lookup: CDR1 LGHDT, CDR2 YNNKEL (reference sequence). The CDR3 length is 16 residues. V shed 0 bases and J shed 3 bases, with 14 bases lying between them. CDR3 bases: TGTGCCAGCAGCCAAGATAGGGGCAGGGTTGACACTGAAGCTTTCTTT. Amino acid sequence: CASSQDRGRVDTEAFF. The full variable domain, in which reference TRBV3-1 and TRBJ1-1 provide the parts outside the CDR3, is DTAVSQTPKYLVTQMGNDKSIKCEQNLGHDTMYWYKQDSKKFLKIMFSYNNKELIINETVPNRFSPKSPDKAHLNLHINSLELGDSAVYFCASSQDRGRVDTEAFFGQGTRLTVV.

This clonotype has a handful of counts. The J gene is TRBJ1-1, the V gene TRBV7-3, with 9 bases identical to TRBD1. With 4 bases clipped from V and 1 base from J, the junction kept 4 bases outside the gene matches. Germline V gene lookup returns CDR1 SGHTA and CDR2 FQGTGA. CDR3 length equals 15 residues. The CDR3 DNA follows: TGTGCCAGCAGCTCGGGACAGGGAGCGAACACTGAAGCTTTCTTT. This gives the protein CASSSGQGANTEAFF.

This clonotype showed up just a few times. The chain links TRBV6-5 to TRBJ1-1; D not certain. Looked up from germline, CDR1 is MNHEY and CDR2 is SVGAGI. Between the trimmed V and J ends, which lost 2 bases and 2 bases, there was a span of 12 bases. CDR3 length: 15 residues. The CDR3 DNA follows: TGTGCCAGCAGTTACAAGGAGACACCCAACACTGAAGCTTTCTTT. This codes for CASSYKETPNTEAFF.

The rearrangement links TRBV5-1 to TRBJ1-6; D uncertain. The CDR3 has 15 residues. The ends were cut back, 0 bases at V and 8 bases at J, with 12 bases in the middle. CDR1 SGHRS and CDR2 YFSETQ come from the germline V gene. This CDR3 is CASSLAIGTHSPLHF. In DNA, the CDR3 is TGCGCCAGCAGCTTGGCCATCGGCACTCATTCACCCCTCCACTTT.

The chain joins TRBV30 to TRBJ1-4; D gene ambiguous. Germline values: CDR1 GTSNPN, CDR2 SVGIG (reference sequence). Trimming took 2 bases from V and 6 from J, leaving 4 bases between them. The CDR3 totals 11 residues. The CDR3 region is CAWSQDEKLFF. In nucleotides, the CDR3 is TGTGCCTGGAGTCAGGATGAAAAACTGTTTTTT.

This chain's CDR3 is CATSDAGLAGGSYNEQFF. The CDR3 coding sequence is TGTGCCACCAGTGATGCCGGACTAGCGGGGGGTTCCTACAATGAGCAGTTCTTC. The gene calls are TRBV24-1 and TRBJ2-1; 14 positions match TRBD2. The length of the CDR3 is 18 residues. J was trimmed by 1 base and V by 3 bases; bases with no gene match: 4. The germline CDR1 and CDR2 sequences are KGHDR and SFDVKD.

The V call is TRBV20-1, the J call TRBJ2-1; D may correspond to TRBD1 or TRBD2 (5 bases each). V was shortened by 5 bases and J by 0 bases, with 11 bases between the two germline ends. The CDR3 loop spans 14 amino acids. Per the germline V gene, CDR1 is DFQATT and CDR2 is SNEGSKA (reference sequence). The CDR3 nucleotides are TGCAGTGCTGTTGGGACCCACTCCTACAATGAGCAGTTCTTC. Residues: CSAVGTHSYNEQFF.

This clonotype was picked up a small number of times. The rearrangement joins TRBV7-2 to TRBJ1-1; D perhaps matches TRBD1 (6 bases). V was cut by 6 bases and J by 4 bases, with 12 bases left in between. The CDR3 is 13 residues long. CDR1 is SGHTA and CDR2 is FQGNSA in the germline V gene. Here the CDR3 DNA reads TGTGCCAGCAGTTCACAGGGTATCACTGAAGCTTTCTTT. Residues: CASSSQGITEAFF.

This chain connects TRBV7-2 to TRBJ2-1, with TRBD2 matching 12 bases. The CDR3 loop spans 15 amino acids. From germline, CDR1 is SGHTA and CDR2 FQGNSA. V lost 5 bases, J lost 7 bases, and 6 bases stayed unmatched. The CDR3 DNA reads TGTGCCAGCAGCGCCAGACTAGCGGGGGCTAATGAGCAGTTCTTC. Its translation: CASSARLAGANEQFF.

The CDR3 DNA sequence: TGTGCCAGCAGCTTAACGGGGTCCCCTGGGGCCAACGTCCTGACTTTC. Translation gives CASSLTGSPGANVLTF. This rearrangement joins TRBV7-3 to TRBJ2-6; D remains unclear. Germline values: CDR1 SGHTA, CDR2 FQGTGA. The V end lost 0 bases, the J end lost 2 bases, and 8 bases lay between the germline ends. This CDR3 is 16 amino acids long. The variable domain in full, with the rest retrieved from reference TRBV7-3 and TRBJ2-6, is GAGVSQTPSNKVTEKGKYVELRCDPISGHTALYWYRQSLGQGPEFLIYFQGTGAADDSGLPNDRFFAVRPEGSVSTLKIQRTERGDSAVYLCASSLTGSPGANVLTFGAGSRLTVL.

This clonotype was observed a few times. The V and J genes are TRBV10-3 and TRBJ2-3; D unclear. In germline, CDR1 is ENHRY, CDR2 SYGVKD. Trimming removed 11 bases from V and 0 bases from J, with 9 bases in between. The CDR3 consists of 12 residues. This CDR3 is CAASPSTDTQYF. The CDR3 DNA sequence: TGTGCCGCCTCCCCTAGCACAGATACGCAGTATTTT.

This chain links TRBV11-1 with TRBJ1-5, with D possibly being TRBD1 (6 bases). The CDR3 has 15 residues. The germline V gene encodes CDR1 SGHAT and CDR2 FQDESV (reference sequence). Trimming cost V 0 bases and J 10 bases, with 16 bases left between them. CDR3 region: CASSLAGQGPPPQHF. The DNA of the CDR3 is TGTGCCAGCAGCTTAGCGGGGCAGGGGCCTCCCCCCCAGCATTTT.

Ten or more counts support this clonotype. Here the CDR3 reads CSARDPSGRTQYF. In nucleotides, the CDR3 is TGCAGTGCTAGAGACCCTAGCGGGAGGACCCAGTACTTC. J is TRBJ2-5 and V is TRBV20-1; TRBD2 matches 10 bases. CDR1 and CDR2 (germline): DFQATT, SNEGSKA (reference sequence). Unmatched junction bases numbered 2, after V lost 0 bases and J lost 7 bases. This CDR3 is built from 13 residues.

The V gene is TRBV12-3 or TRBV12-4, the J gene TRBJ1-6, with 7 bases aligning to TRBD1. CDR3 size: 15 residues. J lost 6 bases, V lost 1 base, and 3 bases had no gene match. The CDR3 DNA reads as TGTGCCAGCAGTTTAGACAGGGGCGGTAATTCACCCCTCCACTTT. Encoded protein: CASSLDRGGNSPLHF.

In its sample, this clonotype was seen a few times. The chain recombines TRBV7-9 with TRBJ1-1, with TRBD1 matching over 7 bases. Germline CDR1 SEHNR, CDR2 FQNEAQ (reference sequence). This CDR3 region has 14 residues. Trimming cost V 2 bases and J 5 bases; bases outside gene matches: 5. CDR3 sequence (DNA): TGTGCCAGCAGCTTACTCGCAGGGGGGACTGAAGCTTTCTTT. It specifies CASSLLAGGTEAFF.

This clonotype came up a few times. This chain joins TRBV6-2 or TRBV6-3 and TRBJ2-1; D perhaps matches TRBD1 (6 bases). The CDR3 is 14 residues long. Germline-derived CDR1 and CDR2 are MNHEY and SVGEGT. The V end was cut by 7 bases, the J end by 9 bases, with 19 bases between. This CDR3 is CASNPSNRVGEQFF. CDR3 in DNA: TGTGCCAGCAATCCATCGAACAGGGTCGGTGAGCAGTTCTTC.

This clonotype was seen a few times. The CDR3 region is CSASTFWGSGAYNEQFF. DNA of the CDR3: TGCAGTGCTAGCACGTTTTGGGGGAGTGGGGCTTACAATGAGCAGTTCTTC. This chain links TRBV20-1 with TRBJ2-1; D possibly uses TRBD1 or TRBD2 (5 bases each). The CDR3 contains 17 residues. Germline V CDR1 and CDR2: DFQATT, SNEGSKA (reference sequence). With 3 bases removed from V and 4 bases from J, the gap between germline ends came to 22 bases.

The chain has TRBV6-5 and TRBJ2-6; maybe TRBD1 (5 bases). Trimming left V 2 bases short and J 4 bases short, with 12 bases between. CDR3 length equals 16 residues. Germline CDR1 reads MNHEY; CDR2 reads SVGAGI. CDR3 DNA sequence: TGTGCCAGCAGTTACCATCAGGGATCCGGGGCCAACGTCCTGACTTTC. Amino acid sequence: CASSYHQGSGANVLTF.

Worth noting for this clonotype: A much larger clone lies one base from this, so it may be a read error. CDR3 in DNA: TGTGCCAGCAGCTTAGGAGCGTACAACACCGGGGAGCTGTTTTTT. Protein product: CASSLGAYNTGELFF. The chain is built from TRBV7-2 and TRBJ2-2; D is unresolved. The V and J ends lost 1 base and 2 bases respectively, with 8 bases between them. Per germline, CDR1 SGHTA and CDR2 FQGNSA. The CDR3 spans 15 residues.